This TCR beta chain was observed in a study of cytomegalovirus exposure and HLA in healthy donors. Study at large: Counted in an early data release were 75 million to 85 million unique TCRs from HLA-typed donors. Study-wide points: Later on, analysis showed that most CMV-associated TCR beta chains appeared to be HLA-restricted.

Primers: 60 Vbeta forward and 13 Jbeta reverse. Here immunoSEQ multiplex PCR was the method, and the copy in TCRdb shows in-frame clones only, minus some. The table lists roughly 120,000 clones, around 62% of them singletons, with roughly 8.6% in the top ten. Of note for this clone: The antigen is not known.

Trimming cost V 8 bases and J 4 bases; bases outside gene matches: 7. Germline lookup yields CDR1 LNHDA and CDR2 SQIVND (reference sequence). The CDR3 is made up of 13 amino acids. Sequencing input: PBMCs. The V gene is TRBV19, the J gene TRBJ1-2; 7 nucleotides align to TRBD1. This receptor was identified in a woman aged 40 to 50 in good health and CMV-seropositive. For the CDR3, the DNA is TGTGCCAGTCAAACCGGGACAGCCTATGGCTACACCTTC. It yields the protein CASQTGTAYGYTF.